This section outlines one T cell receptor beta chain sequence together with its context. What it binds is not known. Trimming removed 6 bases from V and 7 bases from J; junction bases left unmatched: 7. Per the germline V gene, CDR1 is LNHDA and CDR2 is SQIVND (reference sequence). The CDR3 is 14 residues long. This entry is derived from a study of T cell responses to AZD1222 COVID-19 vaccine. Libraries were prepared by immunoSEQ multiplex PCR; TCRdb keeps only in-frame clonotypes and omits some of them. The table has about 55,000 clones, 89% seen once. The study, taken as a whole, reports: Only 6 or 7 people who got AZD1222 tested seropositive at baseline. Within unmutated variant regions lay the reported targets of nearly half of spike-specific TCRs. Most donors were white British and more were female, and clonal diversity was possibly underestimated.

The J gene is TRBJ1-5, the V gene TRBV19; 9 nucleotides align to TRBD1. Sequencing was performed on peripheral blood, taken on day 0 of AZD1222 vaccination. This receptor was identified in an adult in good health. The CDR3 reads CASRYTGGRQPQHF. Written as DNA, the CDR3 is TGTGCCAGTAGATATACAGGGGGCCGACAGCCCCAGCATTTT. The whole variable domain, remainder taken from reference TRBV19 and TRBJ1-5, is DGGITQSPKYLFRKEGQNVTLSCEQNLNHDAMYWYRQDPGQGLRLIYYSQIVNDFQKGDIAEGYSVSREKKESFPLTVTSAQKNPTAFYLCASRYTGGRQPQHFGDGTRLSIL.